This T cell receptor (beta chain) was retrieved from a study of Graves' ophthalmopathy and Graves' hyperthyroidism. RNA transcripts served as template for amplifying TCR beta CDR3 sequences. Following a first-round RT-PCR that used HTBI primers, a second-round multiplex PCR was carried out. A single record per CDR3 protein comes from TCRdb applying MiXCR to the multiplex PCR reads. Altogether roughly 420,000 distinct CDR3 sequences are present, around 21% being singletons, with the ten largest covering under 3%. CDR3 length: 14 amino acids. Germline-derived CDR1 and CDR2 are SNHLY and FYNNEI. Trimming shortened V by 6 bases and J by 0 bases, and 12 bases separated the two germline ends. A few counts support this clonotype. Each hyperthyroidism patient was newly diagnosed, with under 2 months' duration, and aged 18 to 65. Each diagnosis was determined on the basis of clinical symptoms, serum thyroxine, TRAb, thyroid ultrasound and orbital computed tomography.

Source material: peripheral blood. This receptor was identified in a woman aged 18-29 years with stable Graves' hyperthyroidism. The J gene is TRBJ2-7, the V gene TRBV2; D is unclear. Here the CDR3 DNA reads TGTGCCAGCAGGGGCCAAACGGGCTCCTACGAGCAGTACTTC. Its translation is CASRGQTGSYEQYF.